These 28 T cell receptor beta chains share one sample of origin, sequenced in a study of identifying expanded T cells in peripheral blood. Assay used: immunoSEQ multiplex PCR; TCRdb lists only in-frame clones, some missing. This table has some 80,000 clones, roughly 90% appearing once. Sequenced input: blood. These receptors were collected from a person between 18 and 69 years old in good health.

This chain links TRBV11-2 with TRBJ1-1; D is ambiguous. Germline-derived CDR1 and CDR2 are SGHAT and FQNNGV. V lost 1 base, J lost 1 base, and 13 bases lay in between. This CDR3 has 16 amino acids. The CDR3 region is CASSLGSAGWNTEAFF. Written as DNA, the CDR3 is TGTGCCAGCAGCTTAGGTTCGGCAGGATGGAACACTGAAGCTTTCTTT.

The chain joins TRBV25-1 to TRBJ2-2, with D unclear. This CDR3 has 15 residues. Germline V gene data show CDR1 as MGHDK and CDR2 as SYGVNS. Deletions cut 6 bases from V and 0 bases from J, with 11 bases between. Here the CDR3 DNA reads TGTGCCAGCAGGAAAAATACCGCGAACACCGGGGAGCTGTTTTTT. It codes for CASRKNTANTGELFF.

V is TRBV4-1 and J is TRBJ2-2; 14 bases align to TRBD2. Germline V lookup: CDR1 MGHRA, CDR2 YSYEKL. The trim removed 3 bases at V and 7 bases at J, leaving 13 bases unmatched. This CDR3 region has 19 residues. Here the CDR3 reads CASSQSPGTSGSVIGELFF. CDR3 nucleotide sequence: TGCGCCAGCAGCCAGTCTCCCGGGACTAGCGGGAGCGTCATCGGGGAGCTGTTTTTT.

This chain joins TRBV2 and TRBJ1-1, with a tentative D call TRBD1 (5 bases). Trimming removed 6 bases at V and 2 bases at J, with 13 bases between. CDR1 is SNHLY, CDR2 FYNNEI, per germline. The CDR3 consists of 14 residues. As DNA, the CDR3 is TGTGCCAGCAGGGGGCGGACGGGAAACACTGAAGCTTTCTTT. This gives the protein CASRGRTGNTEAFF.

This clone was picked up a small number of times. This chain links TRBV7-6 with TRBJ2-3, with TRBD2 as a possible D gene (6 bases). The V gene's germline CDR1 is SGHVS and CDR2 FNYEAQ. The CDR3 consists of 17 residues. Trimming took off 7 bases at V and 0 bases at J, with 20 bases between the two ends. This CDR3 is CASTQEIAAFSTDTQYF. In DNA, the CDR3 is TGTGCCAGCACCCAGGAGATAGCGGCGTTCAGCACAGATACGCAGTATTTT.

This clone has just one count. The chain employs TRBV6-5 and TRBJ1-2, with a possible D match to TRBD1 (5 bases). Germline CDR1 is MNHEY and CDR2 is SVGAGI. The length of the CDR3 is 14 residues. Trimming took 6 bases from V and 7 from J, leaving 18 bases between them. In DNA, the CDR3 is TGTGCCAGCAGCCCTTCCCCAGGGCGGCTTGGCTACACCTTC. Translated, it gives CASSPSPGRLGYTF.

The rearrangement uses TRBV30 and TRBJ2-4; perhaps D is TRBD1 or TRBD2 (5 bases each). This CDR3 contains 16 residues. V was clipped by 2 bases and J by 0 bases, with 14 bases between them. Germline CDR1 reads GTSNPN; CDR2 reads SVGIG (reference sequence). The CDR3 sequence is CAWSSGGLLAKNIQYF. CDR3 bases: TGTGCCTGGAGTTCTGGGGGTCTACTAGCCAAAAACATTCAGTACTTC.

Written as DNA, the CDR3 is TGTGCCACCAGGACAGGGAATAATTCACCCCTCCACTTT. Amino acid sequence: CATRTGNNSPLHF. The chain links TRBV6-1 to TRBJ1-6; 8 bases are a match to TRBD1. V lost 10 bases, J lost 5 bases, and 4 bases stayed unmatched. The V gene's germline CDR1 is MNHNS and CDR2 SASEGT. CDR3 length: 13 residues.

The V and J genes are TRBV30 and TRBJ1-1; D gene unclear. Trimming took 2 bases from V and 1 from J, leaving 5 bases between them. The CDR3 contains 12 residues. Germline CDR1 GTSNPN, CDR2 SVGIG (reference sequence). In nucleotides, the CDR3 is TGTGCCTGGAGTTGGGGGAACACTGAAGCTTTCTTT. Its protein product is CAWSWGNTEAFF.

This chain links TRBV15 with TRBJ2-1; possible D gene TRBD1, 6 bases. This CDR3 has 15 amino acids. CDR1 LNHNV and CDR2 YYDKDF come from the germline V gene (reference sequence). V lost 4 bases and J lost 1, with 11 bases in between. CDR3 coding DNA: TGTGCCACCAGCACACAGGGTTGGTCCTACAATGAGCAGTTCTTC. Protein product: CATSTQGWSYNEQFF.

The V gene is TRBV5-4, the J gene TRBJ2-2; D is unclear. This CDR3 region has 16 residues. The germline gives CDR1 SGHNT, CDR2 YYREEE (reference sequence). Trimming stripped 3 bases from V and 6 bases from J, with 18 bases between. The CDR3, as DNA: TGTGCCAGCAGCTCCGCCCTCCAATGGGCCTCCGGGGAGCTGTTTTTT. Its translation is CASSSALQWASGELFF.

The V gene is TRBV19, the J gene TRBJ2-5; 10 bases line up with TRBD1. This CDR3 contains 15 residues. Germline-derived CDR1 and CDR2 are LNHDA and SQIVND (reference sequence). The J segment lost 7 bases and the V segment lost 7 bases, leaving 12 bases of the junction unmatched. Written as DNA, the CDR3 is TGTGCCAGTACCACCCCGGGACAGGGGTCTAGGACCCAGTACTTC. Amino acids: CASTTPGQGSRTQYF.

The V call is TRBV27, the J call TRBJ2-1; 11 bases agree with TRBD2. Germline values: CDR1 MNHEY, CDR2 SMNVEV (reference sequence). V lost 6 bases and J lost 4; bases outside the gene matches: 5. The CDR3 spans 15 residues. CDR3 protein: CASSRTSGSYNEQFF. In DNA, the CDR3 is TGTGCCAGCAGCCGTACTAGCGGGAGTTACAATGAGCAGTTCTTC.

This rearrangement joins TRBV19 to TRBJ2-1, with D possibly TRBD1 on 6 matching bases. This CDR3 spans 15 amino acids. V was clipped by 1 base and J by 0 bases, with 7 bases between them. The germline CDR1 and CDR2 sequences are LNHDA and SQIVND (reference sequence). The CDR3 DNA reads as TGTGCCAGTAGTATAGCAGGGGCCTCCTACAATGAGCAGTTCTTC. Encoded protein: CASSIAGASYNEQFF.

As concerns this clone: The DNA is left out, because the CDR3 cannot be placed on it with certainty; the CDR3 is given as TCRdb lists it. The gene calls are TRBV30 and TRBJ1-1. Looked up from germline, CDR1 is GTSNPN and CDR2 is SVGIG (reference sequence). The CDR3 length equals 13 residues, ends included. CDR3 loop: CAWSALLRAEAFF.

The gene calls are TRBV7-6 and TRBJ2-7, with 8 positions matching TRBD1. This CDR3 region has 14 residues. Unmatched junction bases numbered 4, after V lost 1 base and J lost 5 bases. Germline assignment: CDR1 SGHVS and CDR2 FNYEAQ. The CDR3 region has the DNA TGTGCCAGCAGCTTAGGTCTACAGGGGGACGAGCAGTACTTC. Protein sequence: CASSLGLQGDEQYF. Based on the CDR3 plus reference TRBV7-6 and TRBJ2-7, the full variable domain is GAGVSQSPRYKVTKRGQDVALRCDPISGHVSLYWYRQALGQGPEFLTYFNYEAQQDKSGLPNDRFSAERPEGSISTLTIQRTEQRDSAMYRCASSLGLQGDEQYFGPGTRLTVT.

The rearrangement uses TRBV5-1 and TRBJ1-6; 7 bases agree with TRBD1. Germline trimming cut 0 bases from V and 10 bases from J; bases unmatched to any gene: 13. The CDR3 length is 17 residues. Germline lookup yields CDR1 SGHRS and CDR2 YFSETQ. This CDR3 is CASSLVAGTDIKSPLHF. The CDR3 bases are TGCGCCAGCAGCTTGGTTGCCGGGACAGACATAAAATCACCCCTCCACTTT.

The rearrangement links TRBV6-5 to TRBJ2-2; TRBD2 matches 9 bases. This CDR3 contains 15 residues. The V gene end was trimmed by 4 bases and the J gene end by 6 bases; junction bases not matched to a gene: 6. Germline-derived CDR1 and CDR2 are MNHEY and SVGAGI. CDR3 protein: CASSSLAGLSGELFF. CDR3 DNA sequence: TGTGCCAGCAGTTCCCTAGCGGGGTTGTCCGGGGAGCTGTTTTTT.

This clone was observed once. The CDR3 is CASSLPWEGSPLHF. Written as DNA, the CDR3 is TGTGCCAGCAGCTTGCCCTGGGAGGGCTCACCCCTCCACTTT. The J gene is TRBJ1-6, the V gene TRBV7-8, with D hard to call. This CDR3 comprises 14 residues. Deletions cut 3 bases from V and 10 bases from J, with 13 bases between. Germline V gene data show CDR1 as SGHVS and CDR2 as FQNEAQ.

The chain has TRBV10-2 and TRBJ2-2, with 8 bases that match TRBD1. V shed 9 bases, J shed 0 bases, and the junction held 9 bases outside the gene matches. This CDR3 region has 16 residues. Germline lookup yields CDR1 WSHSY and CDR2 SAAADI. CDR3 sequence reads: CASTDRAYTNTGELFF. The CDR3 nucleotides read TGCGCCAGTACGGACAGGGCTTACACGAACACCGGGGAGCTGTTTTTT.

This sequence joins TRBV27 and TRBJ1-6, with D possibly matching TRBD1 (5 bases). Trimming took 2 bases from V and 9 from J, leaving 11 bases between them. Germline CDR1 and CDR2: MNHEY and SMNVEV (reference sequence). CDR3 length: 14 residues. DNA of the CDR3: TGTGCCAGCAGTTTAACCAGGGTATTTTCACCCCTCCACTTT. It yields the protein CASSLTRVFSPLHF.

The genes are TRBV6-5 and TRBJ2-7, with 8 positions matching TRBD1. The CDR3 covers 14 residues. V lost 4 bases to trimming and J lost 0 bases; unmatched junction nucleotides: 2. Germline V gene lookup returns CDR1 MNHEY and CDR2 SVGAGI. The CDR3 DNA sequence: TGTGCCAGCAGTTGGACAGGGCCCTCCTACGAGCAGTACTTC. Translating gives CASSWTGPSYEQYF.

This chain uses TRBV5-4 with TRBJ2-7; 14 nucleotides line up with TRBD2. Germline values: CDR1 SGHNT, CDR2 YYREEE (reference sequence). The CDR3 is 14 residues long. The V gene end was trimmed by 7 bases and the J gene end by 10 bases; junction bases not matched to a gene: 10. The CDR3 is CASAPRTSGGPQYF. The CDR3 region has the DNA TGTGCCAGCGCCCCCCGGACTAGCGGGGGGCCCCAGTACTTC. The full variable domain, with the rest looked up from reference TRBV5-4 and TRBJ2-7, is ETGVTQSPTHLIKTRGQQVTLRCSSQSGHNTVSWYQQALGQGPQFIFQYYREEENGRGNFPPRFSGLQFPNYSSELNVNALELDDSALYLCASAPRTSGGPQYFGPGTRLTVT.

For the CDR3, the DNA is TGTGCCAGCAGCAGAACCGGAGCTAGACACAGCGAGCAGTACTTC. It encodes CASSRTGARHSEQYF. The genes are TRBV9 and TRBJ2-7; D gene uncertain. V was pared by 4 bases and J by 6 bases, with 20 bases between. The CDR3 runs 15 residues. Germline V gene data show CDR1 as SGDLS and CDR2 as YYNGEE. Supplemented by reference TRBV9 and TRBJ2-7, the full variable domain reads DSGVTQTPKHLITATGQRVTLRCSPRSGDLSVYWYQQSLDQGLQFLIQYYNGEERAKGNILERFSAQQFPDLHSELNLSSLELGDSALYFCASSRTGARHSEQYFGPGTRLTVT.

The chain couples TRBV9 to TRBJ1-2, with no clear D. Trimming pared 0 bases from V and 7 bases from J, leaving 19 bases between. Germline values: CDR1 SGDLS, CDR2 YYNGEE. This CDR3 has 16 residues. CDR3 sequence reads: CASSVGGMAGVFGYTF. CDR3 nucleotide sequence: TGTGCCAGCAGCGTAGGGGGTATGGCAGGAGTCTTTGGCTACACCTTC.

The V and J genes are TRBV6-4 and TRBJ2-7, with unresolved D. Deletions cut 8 bases from V and 3 bases from J, with 8 bases between. The CDR3 sequence is 11 residues long. Germline V gene sequence: CDR1 MRHNA, CDR2 SNTAGT. This CDR3 is CASSPHYEQYF. The CDR3 DNA is TGTGCCAGCTCCCCCCACTACGAGCAGTACTTC.

This chain links TRBV5-1 with TRBJ2-5, with D perhaps TRBD2 (6 bases). The V and J ends lost 5 bases and 2 bases respectively, with 16 bases between them. The CDR3 contains 15 residues. Germline V lookup: CDR1 SGHRS, CDR2 YFSETQ. CDR3 loop: CASRRGVGSQETQYF. In nucleotides, the CDR3 is TGCGCCAGCAGGCGGGGCGTCGGTAGTCAAGAGACCCAGTACTTC.

CDR3 in amino acids: CASSLERRGGYTF. In DNA, the CDR3 is TGTGCCAGCAGCTTAGAGAGGCGGGGCGGCTACACCTTC. V is TRBV7-9 and J is TRBJ1-2, with a tentative D call TRBD1 (5 bases). The CDR3 runs to 13 residues. Germline V gene sequence: CDR1 SEHNR, CDR2 FQNEAQ (reference sequence). V was cut by 1 base and J by 8 bases, with 11 bases left in between.